One T cell receptor beta chain is described in this entry. Antigen specificity is unknown. This sample was taken from a study of shared clonotypes between healthy human individuals. As for the study in general: For every donor, three CD4 naive, three CD4 memory, two CD8 naive and one CD8 memory plates were used. Study-wide results and limits: Around 4.7% was the fraction of naive CD4 clonotypes found shared across a handful of donors. Donor clonotype sharing was expected to depend on sequencing depth. It was the non-shared clonotypes that had lower generation probabilities than clonotypes shared by all four donors.

Sequencing used immunoSEQ multiplex PCR; TCRdb keeps in-frame clones, though not all of them. The sample contains some 690,000 clones, around 91% of which appear only once. Between the trimmed V and J ends, which lost 8 bases and 1 base, there was a span of 10 bases. Germline assignment: CDR1 MNHNY and CDR2 SVGAGI (reference sequence). This CDR3 region has 13 residues. The sequenced material came from memory CD8+ T cells from PBMCs. Subset here: CD45RO+ cells pooled with CCR7-negative TemRA cells. This clonotype was obtained from a young man in good health. Some clones in this sample may be carry-over from other donors' samples. The chain employs TRBV6-6 and TRBJ2-3, with D possibly being TRBD2 (5 bases). The CDR3 sequence is CASRGYGTDTQYF. The CDR3 bases are TGTGCCAGCCGGGGATACGGCACAGATACGCAGTATTTT.